This T cell receptor beta chain was sequenced for a study of CD4 T cells in relation to SARS-CoV-2 and coronaviruses. Overall study context: TCR beta CDR3s were sequenced after 10-day antigen culture of PBMCs. Controls used an HIV-1 Nef peptide pool or no peptide. Shared crossreactive spike epitopes were mapped to their HLA restriction.

Comment on this clone: Its target is unknown.

Method: immunoSEQ multiplex PCR; TCRdb's copy keeps in-frame clones and lacks some. The sample has around 23,000 clones, around 75% seen once. Before the COVID-19 pandemic, during about 2010-2019, CD4+ T cells were taken from unexposed donors. The cells were cultured for about ten days before CD4+ T cells were isolated. As cell numbers allowed, unexposed-donor CD4+ T cells faced SARS-CoV-2 S/N and four cold-coronavirus spikes. V lost 4 bases to trimming and J lost 8 bases; unmatched junction nucleotides: 6. This CDR3 region has 13 residues. The V gene's germline CDR1 is MRHNA and CDR2 SNTAGT. The source is a human donor in good health. The chain combines TRBV6-4 with TRBJ2-3; 7 bases match TRBD2. The specimen was CD4+ T cells from PBMCs, cultured in vitro. The CDR3 region is CASSVRGRGTQYF. CDR3 bases: TGTGCCAGCAGTGTTAGAGGGAGGGGTACGCAGTATTTT.